The sample holds many counts of the clone carrying this T cell receptor beta chain. TCRdb re-called the 5' RACE reads through MiXCR, storing one row per CDR3 protein. Of roughly 90,000 distinct CDR3 sequences in the sample, under 4.5% were seen once. The V end lost 3 bases, the J end lost 3 bases, and 16 bases lay between the germline ends. CDR1 is SEHNR and CDR2 is FQNEAQ in the germline V gene (reference sequence). The CDR3 consists of 16 residues. This entry belongs to a study of neurological immune-mediated disorders. This receptor was identified in a woman in her forties or fifties with multiple sclerosis. The sample taken for sequencing was PBMCs. The V call is TRBV7-9, the J call TRBJ2-3, with D perhaps TRBD1 or TRBD2 (5 bases each). The CDR3 DNA is TGTGCCAGCAGCTTTTCCTTGAATGGGGGAACAGATACGCAGTATTTT. It codes for CASSFSLNGGTDTQYF.